This T cell receptor beta chain came from a study of blood T cell repertoires in COVID-19. Looking at the study overall: Material from acute and convalescent COVID-19 was sourced from the United States, Italy and Spain. PBMCs, B-cell-depleted T cells, or T cells were the source of the cDNA or gDNA that made up the material.

The authors' processing: Counts of nucleated cells, estimated from reference gene primer amplification, were obtained. Data came from immunoSEQ multiplex PCR; TCRdb stores just in-frame clones and leaves some out. Clonal size and the V and J genes are those of that table, whereas D and trimming came from the DNA. The data hold roughly 150,000 clones, with around 82% observed a single time. CDR3 size: 15 residues. Looked up from germline, CDR1 is LNHDA and CDR2 is SQIVND (reference sequence). The V segment lost 6 bases and the J segment 1 base; nucleotides outside the gene matches: 6. The specimen was peripheral blood. This sequence originates from a man in his sixties with active or convalescent COVID-19. The chain links TRBV19 to TRBJ2-3; 8 bases line up with TRBD2. The CDR3 region has the DNA TGTGCCAGTAGCGAGACTAGCGCCCGCACAGATACGCAGTATTTT. This encodes CASSETSARTDTQYF.